This T cell receptor (beta chain) stems from a study of T-cell reconstitution after alpha-beta-depleted transplantation in children. Concerning this clonotype: Its matching antigen is unknown.

Looked up from germline, CDR1 is LGHDT and CDR2 is YNNKEL (reference sequence). Trimming pared 3 bases from V and 8 bases from J, leaving 20 bases between. The CDR3 has 16 amino acids. It was with unique molecular identifiers that the TCRbeta library was prepared. TCRdb processed the PCR reads anew with MiXCR; each CDR3 protein has one entry. Of approximately 800,000 distinct CDR3 sequences in the sample, roughly 15% were seen once. Study-wide results and limits: After one year, T-cell counts and TCRbeta diversity mostly came from new T cells. The study reportedly traced alpha-beta T cells about two months after transplant to several hundred expanded graft clones. Surviving recipient T cells and thymic progenitors produced the high day-60 TCRbeta diversity seen in some patients.

This chain connects TRBV3-1 to TRBJ2-1; either TRBD1 or TRBD2 may fit D (6 bases each). The sequence derives from a male patient between 5 and 17 years old who had a stem cell transplant for acute lymphoblastic leukemia, so the T cells may come from the graft donor. The source was PBMCs, mostly from graft donor cells, collected 360 days after TCRalphabeta/CD19-depleted stem cell transplant. The DNA for the CDR3 is TGTGCCAGCAGCCAGCCGGTGAGGGGGGTAGGTTATGAGCAGTTCTTC. Translated, it gives CASSQPVRGVGYEQFF.